The next 20 T cell receptor beta chains were all read from a single sample in a study of vaccination and CD4 T cells after COVID-19. Researchers used the Oncomine TCR Beta short-read assay to sequence DNA from cultured CD4+ T cells. TCRdb reprocessed the PCR reads via MiXCR and lists one record per CDR3 protein. The data show approximately 12,000 distinct CDR3 sequences, roughly 48% seen once. Antigen specificity for these receptors is unknown. Treatment meaning: approximately 11-day PBMC culture with coronavirus spike peptide pools or control peptides (ViraFEST assay). The sequencing sample was made of CD4+ T cells from blood, cultured in vitro. The source of these receptors is a human donor who had recovered from COVID-19.

This clonotype was seen a few times. Its ends do not fully match the called genes, so a read error is possible. The chain links TRBV28 to TRBJ2-7; 11 positions agree with TRBD2. This CDR3 has 16 amino acids. Germline V gene lookup returns CDR1 MDHEN and CDR2 SYDVKM. The CDR3 here is CASTLGGSGGAYEQYF. The CDR3 DNA follows: TGTGCCAGCACTTTAGGGGGTAGCGGGGGGGCCTACGAGCAGTACTTC.

The chain uses TRBV7-2 and TRBJ2-7; 11 positions agree with TRBD2. Trimming took 0 bases from V and 0 from J; bases not matched to a gene: 4. This CDR3 comprises 17 residues. CDR1 SGHTA and CDR2 FQGNSA come from the germline V gene. The CDR3 region is CASSLAGTSGLSYEQYF. In DNA form, the CDR3 reads TGTGCCAGCAGCTTAGCGGGGACTAGCGGTCTCTCCTACGAGCAGTACTTC. The complete variable domain, with remaining parts taken from reference TRBV7-2 and TRBJ2-7, reads GAGVSQSPSNKVTEKGKDVELRCDPISGHTALYWYRQSLGQGLEFLIYFQGNSAPDKSGLPSDRFSAERTGGSVSTLTIQRTQQEDSAVYLCASSLAGTSGLSYEQYFGPGTRLTVT.

This clonotype showed up just a few times. The genes are TRBV7-2 and TRBJ2-1; TRBD1 might be the D (6 bases). Germline CDR1 SGHTA, CDR2 FQGNSA. This CDR3 is 14 amino acids long. The V end lost 3 bases, the J end lost 4 bases, and 10 bases lay between the germline ends. In DNA, the CDR3 is TGTGCCAGCAGCTTGTGGACAGATTACAATGAGCAGTTCTTC. This encodes CASSLWTDYNEQFF.

J is TRBJ1-2 and V is TRBV20-1; D is unclear. Trimming removed 3 bases at V and 4 bases at J, with 9 bases between. The CDR3 is made up of 12 amino acids. Germline V gene lookup returns CDR1 DFQATT and CDR2 SNEGSKA (reference sequence). The CDR3 sequence is CSASSAVYGYTF. In DNA, the CDR3 is TGCAGTGCTAGTTCGGCGGTCTATGGCTACACCTTC.

The chain employs TRBV7-2 and TRBJ2-3; 8 bases map to TRBD2. The germline gives CDR1 SGHTA, CDR2 FQGNSA. The length of the CDR3 is 19 residues. V shed 1 base and J 3 bases; nucleotides not matched to a gene: 15. CDR3 loop: CASSLDGTRASRRTDTQYF. For the CDR3, the DNA is TGTGCCAGCAGCTTAGACGGGACTAGGGCATCCCGTAGAACAGATACGCAGTATTTT.

The chain is built from TRBV19 and TRBJ2-7, with D maybe TRBD1 (5 bases). The CDR3 length is 14 residues. Germline V gene lookup returns CDR1 LNHDA and CDR2 SQIVND (reference sequence). Trimming pared 7 bases from V and 4 bases from J, leaving 17 bases between. CDR3 coding DNA: TGTGCCAGTACCCCTGGGCAGGGTGGTTACGAGCAGTACTTC. This codes for CASTPGQGGYEQYF.

V usage is TRBV3-1 and J usage is TRBJ1-1, with D tentatively TRBD1 (6 bases). Germline values: CDR1 LGHDT, CDR2 YNNKEL (reference sequence). Between the trimmed V and J ends, which lost 1 base and 10 bases, there was a span of 10 bases. The CDR3 has 12 residues. The CDR3 here is CASSQARGGAFF. CDR3 sequence (DNA): TGTGCCAGCAGCCAAGCTCGAGGGGGAGCTTTCTTT.

The chain couples TRBV20-1 to TRBJ2-7; 12 bases fit TRBD2. The CDR3 contains 13 residues. J lost 3 bases, V lost 6 bases, and 3 bases had no gene match. Germline assignment: CDR1 DFQATT and CDR2 SNEGSKA (reference sequence). CDR3 nucleotide sequence: TGCAGTGCCGGACTAGCGGGAAGCTACGAGCAGTACTTC. This translates into CSAGLAGSYEQYF.

In its sample, this clonotype was seen once. The V gene is TRBV15, the J gene TRBJ2-3; possible D gene TRBD1, 5 bases. The CDR3 length is 15 residues. Between the trimmed V and J ends, which lost 0 bases and 5 bases, there was a span of 12 bases. Germline assignment: CDR1 LNHNV and CDR2 YYDKDF (reference sequence). The CDR3 spells CATSREGRAVDTQYF. The CDR3 DNA is TGTGCCACCAGCAGAGAGGGCAGGGCGGTAGATACGCAGTATTTT.

In its sample, this clonotype was seen a few times. This chain joins TRBV7-2 and TRBJ1-2, with TRBD1 as a possible D gene (5 bases). CDR1 is SGHTA and CDR2 is FQGNSA in the germline V gene. V lost 5 bases and J lost 3, with 13 bases in between. This CDR3 has 14 residues. The CDR3 loop is CASSPRVGDYGYTF. The CDR3, as DNA: TGTGCCAGCAGCCCTCGGGTAGGGGACTATGGCTACACCTTC.

V is TRBV28 and J is TRBJ2-2; TRBD2 is a possible D gene (6 bases). V shed 6 bases and J shed 0 bases, with 17 bases lying between them. From germline, CDR1 is MDHEN and CDR2 SYDVKM. This CDR3 comprises 17 residues. The CDR3 region has the DNA TGTGCCAGCAGACTCAGGACGACGGGAGCGAACACCGGGGAGCTGTTTTTT. Translated: CASRLRTTGANTGELFF. The full variable domain, with the rest looked up from reference TRBV28 and TRBJ2-2, is DVKVTQSSRYLVKRTGEKVFLECVQDMDHENMFWYRQDPGLGLRLIYFSYDVKMKEKGDIPEGYSVSREKKERFSLILESASTNQTSMYLCASRLRTTGANTGELFFGEGSRLTVL.

This rearrangement joins TRBV24-1 to TRBJ2-2; D possibly uses TRBD1 or TRBD2 (5 bases each). V was cut by 6 bases and J by 6 bases, with 16 bases left in between. CDR3 length equals 15 residues. Germline V lookup: CDR1 KGHDR, CDR2 SFDVKD. The chain's CDR3 is CATSPSRARAGELFF. The CDR3 DNA sequence: TGTGCCACCAGTCCTAGCAGGGCACGTGCCGGGGAGCTGTTTTTT.

The V call is TRBV6-1, the J call TRBJ2-7; D is perhaps TRBD1 or TRBD2 (5 bases each). The CDR3 loop spans 15 amino acids. Germline-derived CDR1 and CDR2 are MNHNS and SASEGT. V gave up 6 bases and J gave up 3 bases, with 18 bases separating them. CDR3 residues: CASRAGAAFIYEQYF. The CDR3, as DNA: TGTGCCAGCAGGGCCGGGGCCGCATTTATCTACGAGCAGTACTTC.

The rearrangement joins TRBV20-1 to TRBJ2-7; 9 nucleotides align to TRBD2. The germline gives CDR1 DFQATT, CDR2 SNEGSKA (reference sequence). The CDR3 is 15 residues long. The J segment lost 5 bases and the V segment lost 6 bases, leaving 14 bases of the junction unmatched. The CDR3: CSAGNPAGGQDEQYF. In DNA form, the CDR3 reads TGCAGTGCCGGAAACCCTGCGGGGGGGCAGGACGAGCAGTACTTC.

The chain has TRBV19 and TRBJ1-5; D perhaps matches TRBD1 (5 bases). Germline-derived CDR1 and CDR2 are LNHDA and SQIVND (reference sequence). This CDR3 is 14 amino acids long. V lost 7 bases and J 0 bases, leaving 10 bases between the germline ends. CDR3 sequence reads: CASMWGYSNQPQHF. Written as DNA, the CDR3 is TGTGCCAGTATGTGGGGCTATAGCAATCAGCCCCAGCATTTT.

This clonotype appeared a few times. The chain uses TRBV28 and TRBJ1-5; no definite D call. In germline, CDR1 is MDHEN, CDR2 SYDVKM. The CDR3 covers 12 residues. V lost 1 base, J lost 9 bases, and 7 bases lay in between. The CDR3 reads CASSLLGGPQHF. The CDR3 DNA reads as TGTGCCAGCAGTTTATTGGGCGGGCCCCAGCATTTT.

This chain connects TRBV7-2 to TRBJ2-6; D gene uncertain. The V gene's germline CDR1 is SGHTA and CDR2 FQGNSA. V was cut by 6 bases and J by 0 bases, with 6 bases left in between. The length of the CDR3 is 14 residues. CDR3 loop: CASRTNSGANVLTF. The CDR3 DNA follows: TGTGCCAGCAGGACAAACTCTGGGGCCAACGTCCTGACTTTC. The full variable domain, completed using reference TRBV7-2 and TRBJ2-6, is GAGVSQSPSNKVTEKGKDVELRCDPISGHTALYWYRQSLGQGLEFLIYFQGNSAPDKSGLPSDRFSAERTGGSVSTLTIQRTQQEDSAVYLCASRTNSGANVLTFGAGSRLTVL.

The chain combines TRBV28 with TRBJ1-1; no reliable D call. Germline V lookup: CDR1 MDHEN, CDR2 SYDVKM. Between the trimmed V and J ends, which lost 6 bases and 2 bases, there was a span of 4 bases. This CDR3 comprises 11 residues. This CDR3 reads CASRSNTEAFF. The CDR3 DNA reads as TGTGCCAGCAGATCAAACACTGAAGCTTTCTTT.

V gene TRBV14 combines with J gene TRBJ1-1; D remains ambiguous. V shed 3 bases and J shed 8 bases, with 7 bases lying between them. CDR3 length: 11 amino acids. Germline loops: CDR1 SGHDN, CDR2 FVKESK. CDR3 DNA sequence: TGTGCCAGCAGCCACACAAAAGAAGCTTTCTTT. Amino acids: CASSHTKEAFF.

The chain links TRBV6-1 to TRBJ1-5; TRBD1 might be the D (6 bases). The CDR3 contains 15 residues. The V gene lost 4 bases and the J gene lost 0 bases, with 10 bases spanning the gap. The V gene's germline CDR1 is MNHNS and CDR2 SASEGT. CDR3 amino acids: CASSGAGVSNQPQHF. CDR3 DNA: TGTGCCAGCAGTGGGGCAGGGGTTAGCAATCAGCCCCAGCATTTT.